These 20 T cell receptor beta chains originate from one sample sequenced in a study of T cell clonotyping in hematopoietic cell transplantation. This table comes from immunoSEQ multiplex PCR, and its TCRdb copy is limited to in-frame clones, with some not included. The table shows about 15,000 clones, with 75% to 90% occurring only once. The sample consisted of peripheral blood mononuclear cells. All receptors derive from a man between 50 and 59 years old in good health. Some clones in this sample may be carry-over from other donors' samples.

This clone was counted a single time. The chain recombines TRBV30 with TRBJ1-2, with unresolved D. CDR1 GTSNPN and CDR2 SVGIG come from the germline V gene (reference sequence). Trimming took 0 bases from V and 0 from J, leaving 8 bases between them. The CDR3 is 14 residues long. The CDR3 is CAWSVQAANYGYTF. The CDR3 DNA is TGTGCCTGGAGTGTACAAGCGGCTAACTATGGCTACACCTTC.

The CDR3 DNA follows: TGTGCCAGCAGTGACCCAGGGACAGGGGGCGGGAGGACCGGGGAGCTGTTTTTT. Translation: CASSDPGTGGGRTGELFF. The chain is built from TRBV2 and TRBJ2-2; 12 bases map to TRBD1. CDR1 and CDR2 (germline): SNHLY, FYNNEI. The CDR3 is made up of 18 amino acids. V dropped 3 bases and J dropped 5; count of bases not matched to a gene: 10.

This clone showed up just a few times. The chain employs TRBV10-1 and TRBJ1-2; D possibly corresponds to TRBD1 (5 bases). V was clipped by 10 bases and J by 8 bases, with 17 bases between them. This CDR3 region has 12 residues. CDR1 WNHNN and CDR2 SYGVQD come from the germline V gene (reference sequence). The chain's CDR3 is CATPGETRGYTF. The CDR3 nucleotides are TGCGCCACCCCGGGGGAGACTCGGGGCTACACCTTC.

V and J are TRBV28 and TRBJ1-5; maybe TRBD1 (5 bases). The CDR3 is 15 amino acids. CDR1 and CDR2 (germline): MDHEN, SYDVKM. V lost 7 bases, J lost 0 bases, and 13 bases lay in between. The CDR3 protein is CASTGPPFSNQPQHF. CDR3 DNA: TGTGCCAGCACAGGGCCACCTTTTAGCAATCAGCCCCAGCATTTT.

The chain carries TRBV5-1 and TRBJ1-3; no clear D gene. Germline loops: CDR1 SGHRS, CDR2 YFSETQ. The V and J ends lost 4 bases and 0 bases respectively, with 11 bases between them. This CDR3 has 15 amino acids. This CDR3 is CASSPLFFSGNTIYF. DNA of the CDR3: TGCGCCAGCAGCCCCTTGTTCTTCTCTGGAAACACCATATATTTT. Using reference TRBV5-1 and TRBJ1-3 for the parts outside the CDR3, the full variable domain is KAGVTQTPRYLIKTRGQQVTLSCSPISGHRSVSWYQQTPGQGLQFLFEYFSETQRNKGNFPGRFSGRQFSNSRSEMNVSTLELGDSALYLCASSPLFFSGNTIYFGEGSWLTVV.

The CDR3 region has the DNA TGTGCCAGCAGTGATTTAAATAGCAATCAGCCCCAGCATTTT. Amino acid sequence: CASSDLNSNQPQHF. This chain joins TRBV6-1 and TRBJ1-5; the D is unclear. The CDR3 extends over 14 amino acids. V was shortened by 3 bases and J by 0 bases, with 6 bases between the two germline ends. Germline lookup yields CDR1 MNHNS and CDR2 SASEGT.

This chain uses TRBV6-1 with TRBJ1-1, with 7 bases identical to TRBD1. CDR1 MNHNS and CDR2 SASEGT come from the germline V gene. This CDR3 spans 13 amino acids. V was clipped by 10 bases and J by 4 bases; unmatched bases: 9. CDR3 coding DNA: TGTGCCACCGCTGCCTACAGGGGCACTGAAGCTTTCTTT. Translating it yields CATAAYRGTEAFF.

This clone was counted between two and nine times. This CDR3 reads CASSEGDSYSNQPQHF. DNA of the CDR3: TGCGCCAGCAGTGAGGGGGACAGCTATAGCAATCAGCCCCAGCATTTT. The chain is built from TRBV10-1 and TRBJ1-5, with 7 bases that match TRBD1. V lost 2 bases to trimming and J lost 0 bases; unmatched junction nucleotides: 4. Germline V gene lookup returns CDR1 WNHNN and CDR2 SYGVQD (reference sequence). This CDR3 is 16 amino acids long.

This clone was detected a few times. This chain's CDR3 is CASSPGWSDSSSSYEQYF. For the CDR3, the DNA is TGCGCCAGCAGCCCGGGTTGGTCGGACAGTTCGAGCTCCTACGAGCAGTACTTC. The rearrangement joins TRBV5-1 to TRBJ2-7; D is possibly TRBD1 (6 bases). Deletions cut 4 bases from V and 0 bases from J, with 23 bases between. The CDR3 runs to 18 residues. Germline CDR1 reads SGHRS; CDR2 reads YFSETQ.

CDR3 protein: CSAGTRDNEQFF. DNA for the CDR3: TGCAGCGCCGGGACTAGGGACAATGAGCAGTTCTTC. The chain couples TRBV29-1 to TRBJ2-1; 8 positions match TRBD2. Unmatched junction bases numbered 4, after V lost 7 bases and J lost 5 bases. This CDR3 comprises 12 residues. Germline-derived CDR1 and CDR2 are SQVTM and ANQGSEA.

CDR3 amino acids: CASSPFPNTGELFF. CDR3 nucleotides: TGTGCCAGCAGCCCGTTCCCGAACACCGGGGAGCTGTTTTTT. This chain links TRBV11-3 with TRBJ2-2; D is undetermined. Trimming stripped 5 bases from V and 0 bases from J, with 7 bases between. Germline V CDR1 and CDR2: SGHNT, YENEEA. This CDR3 is 14 amino acids long.

CDR3 bases: TGTGCCAGCAGCCGCGACCGTCGCGAGCAGTACTTC. It translates to CASSRDRREQYF. The chain combines TRBV7-2 with TRBJ2-7; unclear D gene. The CDR3 loop spans 12 amino acids. Germline CDR1 and CDR2: SGHTA and FQGNSA. Trimming pared 5 bases from V and 6 bases from J, leaving 11 bases between. Filled out from reference TRBV7-2 and TRBJ2-7, the complete variable domain reads GAGVSQSPSNKVTEKGKDVELRCDPISGHTALYWYRQSLGQGLEFLIYFQGNSAPDKSGLPSDRFSAERTGGSVSTLTIQRTQQEDSAVYLCASSRDRREQYFGPGTRLTVT.

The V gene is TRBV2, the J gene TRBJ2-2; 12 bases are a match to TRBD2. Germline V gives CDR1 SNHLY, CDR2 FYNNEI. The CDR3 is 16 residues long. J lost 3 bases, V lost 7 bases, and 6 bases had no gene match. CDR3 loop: CASKVGLAGYTGELFF. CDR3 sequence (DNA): TGTGCCAGCAAGGTGGGACTAGCGGGTTACACCGGGGAGCTGTTTTTT. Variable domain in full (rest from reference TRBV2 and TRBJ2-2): EPEVTQTPSHQVTQMGQEVILRCVPISNHLYFYWYRQILGQKVEFLVSFYNNEISEKSEIFDDQFSVERPDGSNFTLKIRSTKLEDSAMYFCASKVGLAGYTGELFFGEGSRLTVL.

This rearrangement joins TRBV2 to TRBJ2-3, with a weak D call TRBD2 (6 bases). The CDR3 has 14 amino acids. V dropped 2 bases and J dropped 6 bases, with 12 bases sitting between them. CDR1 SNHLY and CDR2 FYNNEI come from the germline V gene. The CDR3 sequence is CASSERGGGDTQYF. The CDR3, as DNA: TGTGCCAGCAGTGAAAGGGGAGGAGGTGATACGCAGTATTTT. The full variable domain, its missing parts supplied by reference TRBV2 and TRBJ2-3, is EPEVTQTPSHQVTQMGQEVILRCVPISNHLYFYWYRQILGQKVEFLVSFYNNEISEKSEIFDDQFSVERPDGSNFTLKIRSTKLEDSAMYFCASSERGGGDTQYFGPGTRLTVL.

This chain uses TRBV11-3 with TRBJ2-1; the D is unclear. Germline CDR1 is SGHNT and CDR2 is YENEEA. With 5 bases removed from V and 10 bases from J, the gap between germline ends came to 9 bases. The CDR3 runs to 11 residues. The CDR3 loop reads CASSRRWEQFF. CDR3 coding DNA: TGTGCCAGCAGCCGTCGGTGGGAGCAGTTCTTC.

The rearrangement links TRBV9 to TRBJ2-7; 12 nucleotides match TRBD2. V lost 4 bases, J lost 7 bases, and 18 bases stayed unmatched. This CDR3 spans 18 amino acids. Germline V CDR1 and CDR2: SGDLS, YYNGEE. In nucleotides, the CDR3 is TGTGCCAGCAGCCCAATGAAGACTAGCGGGGGACGTCTATGGGAGCAGTACTTC. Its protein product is CASSPMKTSGGRLWEQYF.

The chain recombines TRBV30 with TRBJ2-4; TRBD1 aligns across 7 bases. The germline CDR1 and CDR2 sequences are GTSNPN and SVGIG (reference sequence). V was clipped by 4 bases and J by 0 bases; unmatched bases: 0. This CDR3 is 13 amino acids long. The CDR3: CAWTGGAKNIQYF. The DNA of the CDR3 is TGTGCCTGGACAGGGGGAGCCAAAAACATTCAGTACTTC.

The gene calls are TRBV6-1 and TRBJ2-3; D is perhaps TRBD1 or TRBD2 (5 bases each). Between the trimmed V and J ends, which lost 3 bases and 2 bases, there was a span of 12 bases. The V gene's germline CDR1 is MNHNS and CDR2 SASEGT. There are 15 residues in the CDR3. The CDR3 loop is CASSDPGTITDTQYF. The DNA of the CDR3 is TGTGCCAGCAGTGACCCGGGGACGATCACAGATACGCAGTATTTT.

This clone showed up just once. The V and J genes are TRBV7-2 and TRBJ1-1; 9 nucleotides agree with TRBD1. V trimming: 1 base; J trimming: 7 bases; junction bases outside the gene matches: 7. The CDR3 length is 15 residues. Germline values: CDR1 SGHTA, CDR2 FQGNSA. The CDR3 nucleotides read TGTGCCAGCAGCTTAGGGACAGGGGCCTCTTATGAAGCTTTCTTT. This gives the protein CASSLGTGASYEAFF.

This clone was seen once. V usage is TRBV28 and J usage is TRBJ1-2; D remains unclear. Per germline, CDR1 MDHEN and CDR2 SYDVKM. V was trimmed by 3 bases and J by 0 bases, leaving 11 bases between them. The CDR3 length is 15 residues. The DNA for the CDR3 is TGTGCCAGCAGTTTGGCGGGCCGTACTAACTATGGCTACACCTTC. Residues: CASSLAGRTNYGYTF.